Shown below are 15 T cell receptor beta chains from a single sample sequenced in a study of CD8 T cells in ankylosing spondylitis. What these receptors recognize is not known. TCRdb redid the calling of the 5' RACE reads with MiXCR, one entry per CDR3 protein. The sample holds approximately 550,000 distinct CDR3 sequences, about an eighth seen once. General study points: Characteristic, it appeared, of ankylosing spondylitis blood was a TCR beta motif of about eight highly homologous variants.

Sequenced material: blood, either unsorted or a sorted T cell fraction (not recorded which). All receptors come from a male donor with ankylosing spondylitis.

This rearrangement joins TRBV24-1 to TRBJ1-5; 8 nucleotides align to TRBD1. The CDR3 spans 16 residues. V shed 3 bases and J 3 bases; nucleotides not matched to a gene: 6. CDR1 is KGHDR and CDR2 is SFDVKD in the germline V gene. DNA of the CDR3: TGTGCCACCAGTGATCCCGCGACAGGGGCCAATCAGCCCCAGCATTTT. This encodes CATSDPATGANQPQHF.

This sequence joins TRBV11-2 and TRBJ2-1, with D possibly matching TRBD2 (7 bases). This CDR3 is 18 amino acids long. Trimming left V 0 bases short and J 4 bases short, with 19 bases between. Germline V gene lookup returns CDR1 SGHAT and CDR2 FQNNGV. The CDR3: CASSLDGARGGRYNEQFF. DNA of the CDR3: TGTGCCAGCAGCTTAGATGGCGCCCGCGGGGGCCGATACAATGAGCAGTTCTTC. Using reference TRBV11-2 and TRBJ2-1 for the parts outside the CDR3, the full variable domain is EAGVAQSPRYKIIEKRQSVAFWCNPISGHATLYWYQQILGQGPKLLIQFQNNGVVDDSQLPKDRFSAERLKGVDSTLKIQPAKLEDSAVYLCASSLDGARGGRYNEQFFGPGTRLTVL.

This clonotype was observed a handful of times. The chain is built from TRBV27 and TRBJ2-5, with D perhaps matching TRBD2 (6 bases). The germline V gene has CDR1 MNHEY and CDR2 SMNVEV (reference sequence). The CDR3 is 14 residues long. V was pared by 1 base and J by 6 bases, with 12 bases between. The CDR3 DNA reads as TGTGCCAGCAGTTTATTGGAGGGTGGAAAGACCCAGTACTTC. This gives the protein CASSLLEGGKTQYF.

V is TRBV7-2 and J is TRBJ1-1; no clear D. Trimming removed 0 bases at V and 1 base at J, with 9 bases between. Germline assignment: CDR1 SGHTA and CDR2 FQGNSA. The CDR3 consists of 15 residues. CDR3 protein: CASSLAAMRNTEAFF. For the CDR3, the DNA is TGTGCCAGCAGCTTAGCGGCCATGAGGAACACTGAAGCTTTCTTT.

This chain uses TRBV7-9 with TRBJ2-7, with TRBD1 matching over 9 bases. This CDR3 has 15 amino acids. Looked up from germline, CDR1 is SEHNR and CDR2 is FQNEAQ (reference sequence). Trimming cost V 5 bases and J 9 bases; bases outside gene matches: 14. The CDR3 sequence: CASSQPGQGLLGQYF. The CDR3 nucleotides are TGTGCCAGCAGCCAACCGGGACAGGGCCTACTCGGGCAGTACTTC.

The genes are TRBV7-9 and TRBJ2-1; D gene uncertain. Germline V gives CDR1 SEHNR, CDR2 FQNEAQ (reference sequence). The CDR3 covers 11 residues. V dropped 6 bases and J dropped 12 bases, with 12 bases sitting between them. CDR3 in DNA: TGTGCCAGCAGTAAGTACGATGGGCAGTTCTTC. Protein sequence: CASSKYDGQFF.

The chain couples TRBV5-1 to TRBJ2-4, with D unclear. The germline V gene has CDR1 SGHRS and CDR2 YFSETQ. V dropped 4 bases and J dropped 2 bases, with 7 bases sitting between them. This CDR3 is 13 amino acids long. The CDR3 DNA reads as TGCGCCAGCAGCGCTCAACCCAAAAACATTCAGTACTTC. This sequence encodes CASSAQPKNIQYF.

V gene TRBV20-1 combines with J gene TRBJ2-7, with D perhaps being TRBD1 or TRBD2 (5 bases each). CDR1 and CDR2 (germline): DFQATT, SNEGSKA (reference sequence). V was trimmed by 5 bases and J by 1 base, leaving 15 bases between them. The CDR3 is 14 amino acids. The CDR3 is CSAGPGRRSYEQYF. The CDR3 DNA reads TGCAGTGCTGGGCCGGGACGCCGGTCCTACGAGCAGTACTTC.

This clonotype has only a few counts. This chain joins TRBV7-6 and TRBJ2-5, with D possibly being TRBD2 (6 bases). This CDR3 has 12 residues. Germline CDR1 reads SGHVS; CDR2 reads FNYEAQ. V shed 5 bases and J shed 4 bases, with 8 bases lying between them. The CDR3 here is CASSRGSETQYF. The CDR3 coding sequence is TGTGCCAGCAGCCGGGGGTCAGAGACCCAGTACTTC.

The CDR3 nucleotides are TGTGCCAGTAGCAACGGGCTCAACCAAGAGACCCAGTACTTC. Protein: CASSNGLNQETQYF. This chain joins TRBV19 and TRBJ2-5, with D unresolved. Trimming took 6 bases from V and 0 from J, leaving 11 bases between them. CDR1 LNHDA and CDR2 SQIVND come from the germline V gene (reference sequence). The CDR3 length is 14 residues. Based on the CDR3 plus reference TRBV19 and TRBJ2-5, the full variable domain is DGGITQSPKYLFRKEGQNVTLSCEQNLNHDAMYWYRQDPGQGLRLIYYSQIVNDFQKGDIAEGYSVSREKKESFPLTVTSAQKNPTAFYLCASSNGLNQETQYFGPGTRLLVL.

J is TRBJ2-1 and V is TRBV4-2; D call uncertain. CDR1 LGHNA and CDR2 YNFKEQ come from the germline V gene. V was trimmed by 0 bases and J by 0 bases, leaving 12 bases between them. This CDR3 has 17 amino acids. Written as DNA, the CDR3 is TGTGCCAGCAGCCAAGACTGGCGGCTTAGCTCCTACAATGAGCAGTTCTTC. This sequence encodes CASSQDWRLSSYNEQFF.

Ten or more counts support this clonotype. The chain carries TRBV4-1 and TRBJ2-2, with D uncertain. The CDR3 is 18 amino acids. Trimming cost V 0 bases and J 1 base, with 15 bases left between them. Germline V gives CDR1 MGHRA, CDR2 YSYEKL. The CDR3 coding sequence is TGCGCCAGCAGCCAAGAAGGGATAGGGTGGGGGAACACCGGGGAGCTGTTTTTT. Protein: CASSQEGIGWGNTGELFF.

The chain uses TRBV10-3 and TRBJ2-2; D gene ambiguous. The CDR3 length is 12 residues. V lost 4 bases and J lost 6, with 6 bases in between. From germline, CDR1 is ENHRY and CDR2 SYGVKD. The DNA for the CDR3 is TGTGCCATCAGTGCAAGACCCGGGGAGCTGTTTTTT. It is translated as CAISARPGELFF.

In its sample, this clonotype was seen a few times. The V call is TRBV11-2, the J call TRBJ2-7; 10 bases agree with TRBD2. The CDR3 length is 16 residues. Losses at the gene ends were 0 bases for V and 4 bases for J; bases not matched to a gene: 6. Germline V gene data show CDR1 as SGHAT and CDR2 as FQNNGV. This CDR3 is CASSLDKLAGSYEQYF. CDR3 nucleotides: TGTGCCAGCAGCTTAGATAAACTAGCGGGATCGTACGAGCAGTACTTC. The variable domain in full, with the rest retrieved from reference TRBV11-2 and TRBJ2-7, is EAGVAQSPRYKIIEKRQSVAFWCNPISGHATLYWYQQILGQGPKLLIQFQNNGVVDDSQLPKDRFSAERLKGVDSTLKIQPAKLEDSAVYLCASSLDKLAGSYEQYFGPGTRLTVT.

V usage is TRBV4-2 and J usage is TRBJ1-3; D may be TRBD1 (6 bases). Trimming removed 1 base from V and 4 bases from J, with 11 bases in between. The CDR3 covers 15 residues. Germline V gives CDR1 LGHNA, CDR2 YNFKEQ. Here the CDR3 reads CASSQATGSGNTIYF. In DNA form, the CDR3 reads TGTGCCAGCAGCCAAGCTACAGGGTCGGGAAACACCATATATTTT.